Below are 32 T cell receptor beta chains sequenced from a single sample in a study of T cell responses to AZD1222 COVID-19 vaccine. Assay: immunoSEQ multiplex PCR; the TCRdb copy retains only in-frame clones and omits some. This sample has some 100,000 clones, with roughly 90% found just once. Source: peripheral blood, taken 28 days after the second AZD1222 dose. These TCRs come from an adult who received the AZD1222 COVID-19 vaccine.

The chain has TRBV6-6 and TRBJ2-7, with D hard to call. Trimming took 3 bases from V and 5 from J, leaving 8 bases between them. This CDR3 has 12 residues. Germline values: CDR1 MNHNY, CDR2 SVGAGI (reference sequence). CDR3 sequence (DNA): TGTGCCAGCAGTTATCTGGGGAACGAGCAGTACTTC. Its protein product is CASSYLGNEQYF.

The chain links TRBV28 to TRBJ2-3, with D possibly being TRBD1 or TRBD2 (6 bases each). V was trimmed by 8 bases and J by 4 bases, leaving 16 bases between them. This CDR3 comprises 14 residues. CDR1 and CDR2 from the germline V gene are MDHEN and SYDVKM. This CDR3 reads CASGPRGLADTQYF. For the CDR3, the DNA is TGTGCCAGCGGACCCAGGGGACTCGCAGATACGCAGTATTTT.

V and J are TRBV30 and TRBJ2-2; 10 positions agree with TRBD2. V trimming: 7 bases; J trimming: 5 bases; junction bases outside the gene matches: 4. The CDR3 has 13 amino acids. Germline V gives CDR1 GTSNPN, CDR2 SVGIG (reference sequence). The CDR3 DNA is TGTGCCTCGAAGCGGGAGGGAACCGGGGAGCTGTTTTTT. Amino acid sequence: CASKREGTGELFF.

The gene calls are TRBV6-5 and TRBJ2-5; D is perhaps TRBD2 (6 bases). Germline values: CDR1 MNHEY, CDR2 SVGAGI. The CDR3 runs 15 residues. V lost 6 bases to trimming and J lost 2 bases, with 16 bases between them. The CDR3: CASSPRGGRQETQYF. For the CDR3, the DNA is TGTGCCAGCAGCCCCCGGGGAGGACGACAAGAGACCCAGTACTTC.

This clone was seen only once. This chain connects TRBV6-1 to TRBJ1-2; a weak D match, TRBD1 (6 bases). Per germline, CDR1 MNHNS and CDR2 SASEGT. This CDR3 region has 16 residues. With 2 bases removed from V and 4 bases from J, the gap between germline ends came to 17 bases. The CDR3 DNA sequence: TGTGCCAGCAGTGAACTCCGGGGGGCGGGAGGCTATGGCTACACCTTC. Translating it yields CASSELRGAGGYGYTF.

The chain uses TRBV6-5 and TRBJ2-2; D is undetermined. CDR1 is MNHEY and CDR2 is SVGAGI in the germline V gene. V was clipped by 6 bases and J by 3 bases, with 11 bases between them. CDR3 length: 14 residues. The CDR3 loop is CASRFGLHTGELFF. In DNA form, the CDR3 reads TGTGCCAGCAGGTTCGGGTTACACACCGGGGAGCTGTTTTTT.

V and J are TRBV5-1 and TRBJ2-7; 9 bases align to TRBD1. V lost 3 bases and J lost 4; bases outside the gene matches: 8. Germline V gene sequence: CDR1 SGHRS, CDR2 YFSETQ. The CDR3 runs 15 residues. Here the CDR3 DNA reads TGCGCCAGCAGCTCCGGGGACAGGGCCCCATACGAGCAGTACTTC. Its translation is CASSSGDRAPYEQYF.

V usage is TRBV11-1 and J usage is TRBJ2-7; D is perhaps TRBD1 (5 bases). The CDR3 runs 16 residues. In germline, CDR1 is SGHAT, CDR2 FQDESV (reference sequence). Trimming removed 0 bases at V and 3 bases at J, with 15 bases between. The CDR3 nucleotides are TGTGCCAGCAGCTTAGCGCTTAGGACATCTGACTACGAGCAGTACTTC. Translating gives CASSLALRTSDYEQYF.

For the CDR3, the DNA is TGTGCCAGCAGACCCACGGGGTTCATCTATGGCTACACCTTC. Amino acid sequence: CASRPTGFIYGYTF. J is TRBJ1-2 and V is TRBV6-5; the D is unclear. CDR1 is MNHEY, CDR2 SVGAGI, per germline. V lost 6 bases and J lost 4, with 15 bases in between. The CDR3 runs to 14 residues.

J is TRBJ2-3 and V is TRBV5-1; no clear D gene. Trimming shortened V by 6 bases and J by 1 base, and 12 bases separated the two germline ends. This CDR3 has 14 amino acids. The germline V gene encodes CDR1 SGHRS and CDR2 YFSETQ. In DNA form, the CDR3 reads TGCGCCAGCATTGGAAATGCTGGCACAGATACGCAGTATTTT. It translates to CASIGNAGTDTQYF. Full variable domain (remainder filled in from reference TRBV5-1 and TRBJ2-3): KAGVTQTPRYLIKTRGQQVTLSCSPISGHRSVSWYQQTPGQGLQFLFEYFSETQRNKGNFPGRFSGRQFSNSRSEMNVSTLELGDSALYLCASIGNAGTDTQYFGPGTRLTVL.

The rearrangement joins TRBV5-1 to TRBJ2-2; 11 positions agree with TRBD1. The CDR3 runs 16 residues. Germline CDR1 and CDR2: SGHRS and YFSETQ. V shed 2 bases and J 7 bases; nucleotides not matched to a gene: 7. CDR3 sequence (DNA): TGCGCCAGCAGCTTATTAACCGGGACAGGGGGCGGGGAGCTGTTTTTT. Its protein is CASSLLTGTGGGELFF.

This clone is a singleton in its sample. The chain uses TRBV7-9 and TRBJ1-5; TRBD1 is a possible D gene (5 bases). Germline V CDR1 and CDR2: SEHNR, FQNEAQ (reference sequence). The CDR3 sequence is 18 residues long. The ends were cut back, 3 bases at V and 2 bases at J, with 20 bases in the middle. The CDR3 protein is CASSLERGEGRGNQPQHF. CDR3 in DNA: TGTGCCAGCAGCTTGGAGAGAGGGGAGGGGAGAGGCAATCAGCCCCAGCATTTT.

The chain links TRBV28 to TRBJ2-4; TRBD1 is a possible D gene (7 bases). This CDR3 contains 17 residues. Germline V gives CDR1 MDHEN, CDR2 SYDVKM. The germline V and J ends were trimmed by 2 bases and 9 bases, with 23 bases remaining between them. In nucleotides, the CDR3 is TGTGCCAGCAGTTTAGGGCTCACCGGGAGACAGGGAACCATTCAGTACTTC. Its protein product is CASSLGLTGRQGTIQYF.

The J gene is TRBJ2-1, the V gene TRBV5-6, with D perhaps TRBD1 or TRBD2 (5 bases each). The V end was cut by 2 bases, the J end by 0 bases, with 12 bases between. The CDR3 sequence is 16 residues long. Germline CDR1 reads SGHDT; CDR2 reads YYEEEE. The CDR3 spells CASSFYSGSSYNEQFF. DNA of the CDR3: TGTGCCAGCAGCTTCTATTCAGGGAGCTCCTACAATGAGCAGTTCTTC.

The rearrangement links TRBV4-2 to TRBJ1-2; D is unresolved. The CDR3 consists of 15 residues. V gave up 0 bases and J gave up 2 bases, with 10 bases separating them. CDR1 is LGHNA and CDR2 is YNFKEQ in the germline V gene. In nucleotides, the CDR3 is TGTGCCAGCAGCCAAGATCCCGGGCAGAACTATGGCTACACCTTC. It is translated as CASSQDPGQNYGYTF.

V is TRBV4-1 and J is TRBJ2-1; 7 bases are a match to TRBD2. Germline V lookup: CDR1 MGHRA, CDR2 YSYEKL. V was pared by 5 bases and J by 6 bases, with 7 bases of the junction left unmatched. The CDR3 runs to 14 residues. The CDR3 coding sequence is TGCGCCAGCAGCTTACGTTTAGCGGGCAATGAGCAGTTCTTC. Amino acids: CASSLRLAGNEQFF.

CDR3 region: CASSIRDSPLDGYTF. The DNA of the CDR3 is TGTGCCAGTAGTATTAGGGACAGTCCCTTGGATGGCTACACCTTC. The V and J genes are TRBV19 and TRBJ1-2; 7 nucleotides agree with TRBD1. The germline CDR1 and CDR2 sequences are LNHDA and SQIVND (reference sequence). The CDR3 covers 15 residues. Trimming cost V 3 bases and J 6 bases; bases outside gene matches: 10.

The chain carries TRBV11-3 and TRBJ1-1; 7 bases are shared with TRBD1. CDR3 length: 15 residues. CDR1 SGHNT and CDR2 YENEEA come from the germline V gene. V shed 5 bases, J shed 3 bases, and the junction held 9 bases outside the gene matches. In nucleotides, the CDR3 is TGTGCCAGCAGCCCCGACAGGGTAGGTTACACTGAAGCTTTCTTT. Translating gives CASSPDRVGYTEAFF.

J is TRBJ2-1 and V is TRBV7-9; 12 bases agree with TRBD2. Trimming cost V 5 bases and J 4 bases; bases outside gene matches: 3. The CDR3 contains 15 residues. Germline V gene sequence: CDR1 SEHNR, CDR2 FQNEAQ (reference sequence). In DNA form, the CDR3 reads TGTGCCAGCAGCCCCGGGACTAGCGGGTACAATGAGCAGTTCTTC. This sequence encodes CASSPGTSGYNEQFF.

This chain joins TRBV11-2 and TRBJ2-7; 11 bases are shared with TRBD1. Germline V CDR1 and CDR2: SGHAT, FQNNGV. This CDR3 comprises 17 residues. V lost 1 base to trimming and J lost 6 bases; unmatched junction nucleotides: 11. The CDR3 spells CASSLVVLLGTGGEQYF. The CDR3 DNA follows: TGTGCCAGCAGCTTAGTAGTTTTACTGGGGACAGGGGGCGAGCAGTACTTC.

With regard to this clone: An end of the junction differs from the germline gene, which may be a read error. The chain is built from TRBV7-7 and TRBJ2-7, with 8 bases fitting TRBD2. CDR3 length: 15 residues. From germline, CDR1 is SSHAT and CDR2 FNYEAQ (reference sequence). This CDR3 is CASSPGGAGAYEQYF. The CDR3 coding sequence is TGTGCTAGCAGCCCCGGGGGGGCAGGGGCCTACGAGCAGTACTTC.

This clone was observed once. The chain carries TRBV4-2 and TRBJ2-1; 7 bases are a match to TRBD2. Germline trimming cut 0 bases from V and 4 bases from J; bases unmatched to any gene: 9. CDR1 and CDR2 (germline): LGHNA, YNFKEQ. The CDR3 spans 17 residues. CDR3 residues: CASSQDRGLSGYNEQFF. The DNA of the CDR3 is TGTGCCAGCAGCCAAGATAGGGGACTAAGCGGTTACAATGAGCAGTTCTTC.

V is TRBV4-1 and J is TRBJ1-5; D uncertain. Germline CDR1 reads MGHRA; CDR2 reads YSYEKL. This CDR3 has 16 amino acids. Trimming took 3 bases from V and 4 from J, leaving 16 bases between them. This CDR3 reads CASSHKEGAGNQPQHF. DNA of the CDR3: TGCGCCAGCAGCCACAAGGAGGGCGCGGGTAATCAGCCCCAGCATTTT.

This clone came up a few times. This rearrangement joins TRBV5-1 to TRBJ2-7, with 7 bases identical to TRBD1. J was trimmed by 4 bases and V by 2 bases; bases with no gene match: 6. CDR3 size: 14 residues. From germline, CDR1 is SGHRS and CDR2 YFSETQ. The CDR3 DNA follows: TGCGCCAGCAGCTTACAGGGGTCCATGTACGAGCAGTACTTC. This encodes CASSLQGSMYEQYF.

The chain couples TRBV4-2 to TRBJ1-1; 7 positions agree with TRBD1. The germline gives CDR1 LGHNA, CDR2 YNFKEQ. The junction had 2 bases not matched to a gene; V was cut back by 1 base and J by 0 bases. The CDR3 length is 15 residues. CDR3 in amino acids: CASSQARGLNTEAFF. The CDR3 bases are TGTGCCAGCAGCCAAGCGAGGGGGCTGAACACTGAAGCTTTCTTT.

The rearrangement links TRBV5-1 to TRBJ1-2, with D unclear. This CDR3 has 15 amino acids. Trimming removed 6 bases at V and 2 bases at J, with 17 bases between. Germline CDR1 SGHRS, CDR2 YFSETQ. CDR3: CASTPSVGVNYGYTF. The CDR3 coding sequence is TGCGCCAGCACCCCCTCGGTTGGGGTAAACTATGGCTACACCTTC.

The genes are TRBV5-1 and TRBJ1-1; D is unclear. The CDR3 consists of 11 residues. Germline assignment: CDR1 SGHRS and CDR2 YFSETQ. V lost 5 bases and J 7 bases, leaving 9 bases between the germline ends. This CDR3 reads CASRAYREAFF. Here the CDR3 DNA reads TGCGCCAGCAGGGCATACCGTGAAGCTTTCTTT.

The table lists this clone with a few counts. CDR3 protein: CASRLRDSYEQYF. The DNA of the CDR3 is TGTGCCAGCAGGCTCCGGGACAGCTACGAGCAGTACTTC. V usage is TRBV2 and J usage is TRBJ2-7; 7 nucleotides match TRBD1. The CDR3 covers 13 residues. Germline V CDR1 and CDR2: SNHLY, FYNNEI. V was clipped by 6 bases and J by 3 bases; unmatched bases: 5.

V gene TRBV29-1 combines with J gene TRBJ1-5, with D unclear. The CDR3 sequence is 16 residues long. Germline V gene data show CDR1 as SQVTM and CDR2 as ANQGSEA. V was pared by 6 bases and J by 0 bases, with 18 bases between. The CDR3 loop reads CSVMLEGPYSNQPQHF. DNA for the CDR3: TGCAGCGTCATGTTGGAGGGCCCGTATAGCAATCAGCCCCAGCATTTT.

This clone was detected only a few times. The chain joins TRBV5-6 to TRBJ1-2, with 9 bases that match TRBD1. Germline values: CDR1 SGHDT, CDR2 YYEEEE. The ends lost 3 bases at V and 8 bases at J; junction bases unmatched: 2. The CDR3 contains 12 residues. DNA of the CDR3: TGTGCCAGCAGCTGGGACAGGGTCGGCTACACCTTC. Encoded protein: CASSWDRVGYTF.

This rearrangement joins TRBV24-1 to TRBJ2-1; TRBD2 matches 14 bases. The CDR3 runs 20 residues. With V trimmed by 4 bases and J by 11 bases, 21 bases remained unmatched. CDR1 KGHDR and CDR2 SFDVKD come from the germline V gene. The CDR3 DNA is TGTGCCACCAGTGACGTGGGACTAGCGGGAGCGGTCTTCGAAGGGGGGAAGCAGTTCTTC. Translation: CATSDVGLAGAVFEGGKQFF.

This chain links TRBV5-4 with TRBJ2-1; the match to TRBD2 covers 8 bases. The CDR3 contains 14 residues. After removal of 2 bases from V and 9 bases from J, the junction contained 7 bases not matched to a gene. Germline values: CDR1 SGHNT, CDR2 YYREEE (reference sequence). Here the CDR3 DNA reads TGTGCCAGCAGCTTTCCCGGGACTAGTCGTGAGCAGTTCTTC. Residues: CASSFPGTSREQFF.